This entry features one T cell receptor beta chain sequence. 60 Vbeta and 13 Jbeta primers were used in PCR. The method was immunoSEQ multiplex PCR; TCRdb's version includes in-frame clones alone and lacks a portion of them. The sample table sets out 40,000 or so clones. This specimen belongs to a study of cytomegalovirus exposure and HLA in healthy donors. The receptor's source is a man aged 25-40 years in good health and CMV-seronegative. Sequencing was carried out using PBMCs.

CDR3 DNA sequence: TGTGCCAGCAGGACAGGGGGGAGAGGTGAAAAACTGTTTTTT. Its protein product is CASRTGGRGEKLFF. The chain joins TRBV6-5 to TRBJ1-4; TRBD1 matches at 9 bases. The CDR3 extends over 14 amino acids. Germline lookup yields CDR1 MNHEY and CDR2 SVGAGI. J lost 7 bases, V lost 6 bases, and 6 bases had no gene match.